These T cell receptor beta chains were read from a single sample in a study of blood T cell repertoires in COVID-19. Sequencing was performed with immunoSEQ multiplex PCR; in TCRdb, only in-frame clones are kept and a portion is missing. Of 410,000 or so clones in the sample, about nine tenths are singletons; the top ten hold about 1.5%. Sequenced: peripheral blood. These receptors all come from a woman in her twenties or thirties with active or convalescent COVID-19. Both conserved end residues are trimmed from each CDR3. Clone size appears in some rows only: once, few, many, or a class for an expanded clone.

TRBJ1-1 . TRBV3-1/TRBV3-2 ASSLGQLNTEAF
TRBJ1-2 . TRBV19 ASSVDRGLEGYT
TRBJ2-7 . TRBV19 ASSIVLAGDEQY
TRBJ2-3 . TRBV2 ASSEAGRGPDTQY
TRBJ2-5 . TRBV11-2 ASSLYRPGGQSYQETQY
TRBJ2-7 once TRBV3-1/TRBV3-2 ASNHLAGGPIEQY
TRBJ1-2 once TRBV28 ASSLGTDLNYGYT
TRBJ1-5 . TRBV11-2 ASSLPGGGTQPQH
TRBJ2-3 . TRBV18 ASSPTPGQGTDTQY
TRBJ1-1 . TRBV19 ASSSPDTPHAEAF
TRBJ2-2 . TRBV7-9 ASSAKGLPANTGELF
TRBJ1-1 . TRBV7-9 ASSLAGGIEAF
TRBJ1-4 . TRBV19 ASSLQGGFVEKLF
TRBJ2-7 . TRBV29-1 SGASGRTPGNEQY
TRBJ2-3 . TRBV9 ASSVGGLTDTQY
TRBJ1-2 . TRBV19 ASKRNYGYT
TRBJ1-2 . TRBV10-3 AISGTGDGGYT
TRBJ1-2 . TRBV12-5 ASGLGQAYYGYT
TRBJ2-6 . TRBV5-4 ASSLDRGSGANVLT
TRBJ1-3 . TRBV7-2 ASSRDQGAGNTIY
TRBJ1-5 . TRBV6-1 ASSTNSPGNQPQH
TRBJ1-2 . TRBV29-1 SVEATNYGYT
TRBJ1-2 . TRBV9 ASSVETGYGYT
TRBJ2-5 once TRBV5-1 ASSGGQGQETQY
TRBJ1-5 . TRBV12-3/TRBV12-4 ASTQGSNQPQH
TRBJ2-1 . TRBV7-7 ASSRLAGSVDEQF
TRBJ1-2 few TRBV5-4 ASSLPPGTGVNSNYGYT
TRBJ2-2 . TRBV10-3 AISDRDRPDTGELF
TRBJ1-3 . TRBV6-1 ASSERQGRNTIY
TRBJ1-1 few TRBV6-1 ASSDQGMNTEAF
TRBJ2-7 . TRBV11-2 ASSLSIPSSGSAYEQY
TRBJ2-1 . TRBV6-6 ASSYADRAYNEQF
TRBJ1-5 once TRBV6-5 ASTWDGGGDQPQH
TRBJ2-1 few TRBV13 ASSLGLAGGKLFNEQF
TRBJ1-5 . TRBV19 ASTKRTGDGQPQH
TRBJ1-1 . TRBV18 ASSPKTGNTEAF
TRBJ1-1 . TRBV16 ASRPSLDTEAF
TRBJ2-5 . TRBV5-1 ASSSTSGTYQETQY
TRBJ1-1 . TRBV6-5 ASQAGGVGTEAF
TRBJ1-5 . TRBV24-1 ATSDSTGYHQSGNQPQH
TRBJ2-2 once TRBV27 ASTYGTGGAGELF
TRBJ2-1 . TRBV29-1 SVGEGSSGGNNEQF
TRBJ1-1 . TRBV30 AWSAPMNTEAF
TRBJ2-3 . TRBV18 ASSTLAGVTEDTQY
TRBJ1-1 . TRBV30 AWRLGGSTEAF
TRBJ1-6 . TRBV10-3 AISKGAGDSPLH
TRBJ1-1 . TRBV19 ASRDTGYTEAF
TRBJ2-3 . TRBV6-5 ASIHVSERTDTQY
TRBJ2-3 . TRBV5-1 ASSLERATDTQY
TRBJ1-1 once TRBV12-3/TRBV12-4 ASRASGDTEAF
TRBJ1-1 . TRBV10-3 AISDFSGNTEAF
TRBJ2-3 . TRBV4-2 ASSQAQGGTDTQY
TRBJ2-7 . TRBV2 ASSGGREYEQY
TRBJ2-5 . TRBV5-6 ASSLWEGETQY
TRBJ1-5 . TRBV6-1 ASSEDRGNQPQH